The source of this T cell receptor beta chain is a study of cytomegalovirus exposure and HLA in healthy donors. This CDR3 comprises 14 residues. V lost 3 bases and J lost 6, with 14 bases in between. The germline V gene encodes CDR1 LGHNT and CDR2 FRNRAP. The table came from immunoSEQ multiplex PCR; TCRdb's copy has only in-frame clones and leaves some out. This table has about 180,000 clones, approximately 89% appearing once. The sample taken for sequencing was PBMCs. This clonotype was obtained from a man aged 18 to 30 in good health and CMV-seropositive. The chain has TRBV12-5 and TRBJ1-1; no reliable D call. Here the CDR3 reads CASGFPLGRAEAFF. The CDR3 DNA is TGTGCTAGTGGTTTCCCCCTAGGGCGGGCTGAAGCTTTCTTT.